The T cell receptor (beta chain) described here comes from a study of post-analysis software for immune sequencing data. Study conclusions and caveats: With TRBV5-6, TRBV5-1 and TRBV20-1 included, 4 to 6 TRBV segments were more frequent in patients than in controls.

Built from TCR beta cDNA, the libraries had unique molecular identifiers in them. With roughly 0.9 to 10 million T cells as the source, approximately 500,000 cDNA molecules resulted. Using its own MiXCR run on the PCR reads, TCRdb lists one record per CDR3 protein. The repertoire has roughly 870,000 distinct CDR3 sequences, 53% of them found once; the top ten carry approximately 4.2%. This clonotype was counted only a few times. Its antigen remains unknown. One junction end disagrees with the germline gene, perhaps due to a read error. Germline V CDR1 and CDR2: MNHEY, SVGAGI. The CDR3 extends over 12 amino acids.

The sequenced sample was blood. The sequence came from a girl aged 5 to 17 with multiple sclerosis. The J gene is TRBJ2-1, the V gene TRBV6-5; D is undetermined. CDR3 region: CASSYSHNEQFF. CDR3 DNA sequence: TGTGCCAGCAGTTACTCCCACAATGAGCAGTTCTTC.